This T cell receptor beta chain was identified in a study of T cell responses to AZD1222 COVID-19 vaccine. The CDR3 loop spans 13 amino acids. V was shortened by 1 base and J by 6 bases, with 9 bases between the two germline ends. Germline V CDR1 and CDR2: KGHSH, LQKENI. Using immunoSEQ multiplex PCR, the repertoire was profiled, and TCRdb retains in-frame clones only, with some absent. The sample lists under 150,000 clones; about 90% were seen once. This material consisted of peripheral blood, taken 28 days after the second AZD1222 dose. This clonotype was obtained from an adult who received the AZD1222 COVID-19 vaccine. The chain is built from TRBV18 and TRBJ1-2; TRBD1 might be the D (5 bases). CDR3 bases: TGTGCCAGCTCACCACTGGGGGACCATGGCTACACCTTC. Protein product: CASSPLGDHGYTF.